This T cell receptor beta chain emerged from a study of control samples from healthy donors and cancer patients. This table comes from immunoSEQ multiplex PCR, and its TCRdb copy is limited to in-frame clones, with some not included. Seen here are roughly 170,000 clones, roughly 91% observed once, and the top ten hold roughly 1.5%. In germline, CDR1 is MDHEN, CDR2 SYDVKM. V lost 5 bases, J lost 2 bases, and 6 bases stayed unmatched. This CDR3 has 14 residues. This chain connects TRBV28 to TRBJ2-7; 7 bases match TRBD1. This TCR came from a man in his late teens or twenties in good health. The sequencing input was blood. This chain's CDR3 is CASSLDRATYEQYF. The CDR3 coding sequence is TGTGCCAGCAGTCTTGACAGGGCCACCTACGAGCAGTACTTC.